This is a list of T cell receptor beta chains from one sample in a study of cytomegalovirus exposure and HLA in healthy donors. Some clones are missing from TCRdb's copy, which holds only in-frame ones; the method was immunoSEQ multiplex PCR. This sample has approximately 150,000 clones, with 80% found just once. The sample comprised PBMCs. The source is a man aged 35-49 years in good health and CMV-seronegative. The CDR3 runs from the conserved cysteine through the conserved F or W. D genes are given only for firm matches. Size tells how often a clone was seen (once, few, many) or the class of an expanded clone, and some rows leave it out.

>once|TRBV5-5|TRBJ1-2|TRBD1
CASSWTGGRYGYTF
TGTGCCAGCAGCTGGACAGGGGGCAGGTATGGCTACACCTTC
>.|TRBV9|TRBJ1-5|.
CASSVEGRPNQPQHF
TGTGCCAGCAGCGTAGAAGGCAGGCCAAATCAGCCCCAGCATTTT
>.|TRBV29-1|TRBJ2-2|.
CSVGQSNTGELFF
TGCAGCGTAGGACAGTCGAACACCGGGGAGCTGTTTTTT
>.|TRBV18|TRBJ2-2|.
CASSPTGTGELFF
TGTGCCAGCTCACCGACAGGCACCGGGGAGCTGTTTTTT
>.|TRBV10-1|TRBJ2-3|.
CASSDQQGLTDTQYF
TGCGCCAGCAGTGATCAACAGGGTCTCACAGATACGCAGTATTTT
>.|TRBV4-2|TRBJ2-7|.
CASSQTLAQGYEQYF
TGTGCCAGCAGCCAGACACTAGCTCAAGGGTACGAGCAGTACTTC
>.|TRBV7-8|TRBJ2-1|TRBD1
CASSSRQGHEQFF
TGTGCCAGCAGCAGCCGACAGGGACATGAGCAGTTCTTC
>.|TRBV13|TRBJ2-1|.
CASSLGGGSSYNEQFF
TGTGCCAGCAGCTTAGGTGGGGGGAGCTCCTACAATGAGCAGTTCTTC
>.|TRBV18|TRBJ1-2|.
CASSPPGDVYGYTF
TGTGCCAGCTCCCCCCCAGGGGACGTCTATGGCTACACCTTC
>.|TRBV9|TRBJ2-5|TRBD2
CASSPSGEGETQYF
TGTGCCAGCAGCCCTAGCGGGGAGGGGGAGACCCAGTACTTC
>.|TRBV6-4|TRBJ2-1|.
CASSPETGPREQFF
TGTGCCAGCAGCCCAGAAACAGGGCCCAGGGAGCAGTTCTTC
>.|TRBV28|TRBJ2-5|TRBD2
CASRSGGQKETQYF
TGTGCCAGCAGGAGCGGGGGCCAGAAAGAGACCCAGTACTTC